A selection of T cell receptor beta chains follows, all from one sample in a study of tumor-infiltrating lymphocytes in primary liver carcinoma. TCRdb fed the multiplex PCR reads into MiXCR, producing one record per CDR3 protein. Here the sample spans tens of thousands of distinct CDR3 sequences, just over 70% being singletons. Sequencing was done on a sample of liver tumor tissue from sampling region 5. The receptors here all came from a middle-aged man with primary liver carcinoma and hepatitis B virus infection. The CDR3 runs from the conserved cysteine through the conserved F or W. The order of the fields is V gene, clone size, J gene, D gene, CDR3 DNA, CDR3 protein. The D gene is left open where the match is weak. Only some rows state a clone size, as once, few, many or a class for expanded clones.

>TRBV11-2|.|TRBJ2-1|.
TGTGCCAGCAACCTCGGCAGGACTCTACCCTACGAGCAGTTCTTC
CASNLGRTLPYEQFF
>TRBV2|.|TRBJ2-3|TRBD1
TGTGCCAGCAGGAGGGACAGCGTTAGCACAGATACGCAGTATTTT
CASRRDSVSTDTQYF
>TRBV2|.|TRBJ2-4|.
TGTGCCAGCAGTGAGAGGAATCCCAAAAACACTCAGTACTTC
CASSERNPKNTQYF
>TRBV5-1|many|TRBJ2-6|.
TGCGCCAGCAGCGGCGGGCTTACCTCTGGGGCCAACGTCCTGACTTTC
CASSGGLTSGANVLTF
>TRBV20-1|few|TRBJ2-7|.
TGCAGTGCTCTCGGGGGTGAGCAGTACTTC
CSALGGEQYF
>TRBV10-1|many|TRBJ2-1|TRBD1
TGCGCCAGCAGTGAAGGGGACAGGGCTAATGAGCAGTTCTTC
CASSEGDRANEQFF
>TRBV29-1|.|TRBJ2-7|.
TGCAACGCTAGACATGATTACGGGCAGTACTTC
CNARHDYGQYF
>TRBV6-1|few|TRBJ2-7|.
TGTGCCAGCAGTGCTACAGGCAGCTGGCGCCTGACCTCCTACGAGCGGTACTTC
CASSATGSWRLTSYERYF
>TRBV12-3/TRBV12-4|.|TRBJ2-3|.
TGTGCCATCAAAAAGGTTCCGAGCACAGATACGCAGTATTTT
CAIKKVPSTDTQYF
>TRBV7-2|once|TRBJ2-2|TRBD1
TGTGCCAGCTGCGCACAGGGGGCCGGGGAGCTGTTTTTT
CASCAQGAGELFF
>TRBV6-5|many|TRBJ2-7|.
TGTGCCAGCAACTCAGGGGCCTACGAGCAGTACTTC
CASNSGAYEQYF
>TRBV24-1|.|TRBJ2-3|.
TGTGCCACCATCGATACAGATACGCAGTATTTT
CATIDTDTQYF
>TRBV11-2|.|TRBJ2-1|.
TGTGCCAACAGCTCGCGTCCCAGCGGTGGGATCTATGAGCAGTTCTTC
CANSSRPSGGIYEQFF
>TRBV11-2|.|TRBJ2-5|.
TGTACCAGCAGTTTAGATTTTCTGGAGGCCCAATACTTC
CTSSLDFLEAQYF
>TRBV7-9|many|TRBJ2-1|.
TGTGCCAGCAGCTCCCAGGGTGGTGAGCAGTTCTTC
CASSSQGGEQFF
>TRBV28|.|TRBJ1-5|.
TGTGCCAGCAGTTTACCTGTGTGGGGCCGTCAGCCCCAGCATTTT
CASSLPVWGRQPQHF
>TRBV5-1|.|TRBJ2-7|.
TGCGCCAGCTGGAAGGGGTTCACCTACGAGCAGTACTTC
CASWKGFTYEQYF
>TRBV6-1|.|TRBJ2-1|.
TGTGCCAGTTTCCTCAGGGCTGGGGCCTACAATGAACAGTTCTTC
CASFLRAGAYNEQFF
>TRBV18|.|TRBJ1-1|.
TGTGCCAGCTCACCACCGGCAGCCAACACTGAAGCTTTCTTT
CASSPPAANTEAFF
>TRBV24-1|few|TRBJ2-3|TRBD2
TGTGCCACCAGTGACCGGACAGCGGGAGAGTTCACAGATACGCAGTATTTT
CATSDRTAGEFTDTQYF
>TRBV30|many|TRBJ1-2|.
TGTGCCTGGAGCCCGGCCTCTAACTATGGCTACACCTTC
CAWSPASNYGYTF
>TRBV6-5|.|TRBJ2-7|.
TGTGCCAGCAGTTACCGGGGCCCCAGATCCTACGAACAGTACTTC
CASSYRGPRSYEQYF